The T cell receptor beta chain described here comes from a study of shared clonotypes between healthy human individuals. Findings of the study overall: What naive subsets generally showed was a larger estimated richness than memory subsets showed.

The assay was immunoSEQ multiplex PCR, and TCRdb's table has in-frame clones only and misses some. The table records some 1.1 million clones, about 80% of them present only once. In the case of this clone: What it recognizes is unknown.

V lost 3 bases, J lost 6 bases, and 21 bases lay in between. Per the germline V gene, CDR1 is SGHNT and CDR2 is YENEEA. The CDR3 has 16 amino acids. The sequenced material came from memory CD4+ T cells from PBMCs. Subset defined: CD45RA-negative fraction. The sequence was collected from a man younger than 35 in good health. Some clones in this sample may be carry-over from other donors' samples. The rearrangement joins TRBV11-3 to TRBJ2-7; D might be TRBD2 (5 bases). CDR3 nucleotides: TGTGCCAGCAGCTTGGAACGGGGATTTAGTCATTTCGAGCAGTACTTC. It translates to CASSLERGFSHFEQYF.